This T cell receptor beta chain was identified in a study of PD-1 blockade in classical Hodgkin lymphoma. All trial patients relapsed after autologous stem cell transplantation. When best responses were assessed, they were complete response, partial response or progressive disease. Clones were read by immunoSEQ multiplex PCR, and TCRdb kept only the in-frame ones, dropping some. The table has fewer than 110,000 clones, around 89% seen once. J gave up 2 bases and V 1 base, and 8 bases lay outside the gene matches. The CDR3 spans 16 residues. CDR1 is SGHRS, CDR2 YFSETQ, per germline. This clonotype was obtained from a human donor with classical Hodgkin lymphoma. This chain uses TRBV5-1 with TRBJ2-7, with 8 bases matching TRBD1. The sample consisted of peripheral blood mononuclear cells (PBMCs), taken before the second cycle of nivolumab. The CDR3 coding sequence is TGCGCCAGCAGCTTGATTGGGGACAGGATTACCTACGAGCAGTACTTC. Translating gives CASSLIGDRITYEQYF.